The rows below give T cell receptor beta chains drawn from one sample of a study of T cells in Graves' hyperthyroidism and ophthalmopathy. TCRdb re-derived calls from the multiplex PCR reads in MiXCR, one entry per CDR3 protein. The sample has some 740,000 distinct CDR3 sequences, around 15% seen once. The sequenced sample was blood. The receptors here all came from a woman aged 18-29 years with Graves' hyperthyroidism. Both conserved end residues are part of each CDR3. Each record gives: V gene, D gene, clone size, J gene, CDR3 DNA, CDR3 protein. The D gene is left open where the match is weak. A clone size is listed for some rows: how often the clone was seen (once, few, many), or a class if it is expanded.

TRBV7-9	TRBD2	NA	TRBJ2-5	TGTGCCAGCAGCCCAGGATTGCGACTAGCGGGAGCCCAAGAGACCCAGTACTTC	CASSPGLRLAGAQETQYF
TRBV29-1	NA	few	TRBJ2-5	TGCAGCGTTGAAAGGCCAGGGGAAGAGACCCAGTACTTC	CSVERPGEETQYF
TRBV14	NA	few	TRBJ2-1	TGTGCCAGCAGCCAAGCTTCTCGGCAGTTCTTC	CASSQASRQFF
TRBV6-1	TRBD1	few	TRBJ1-2	TGTGCCACCTCCCAGGGGGCACTCTATGGCTACACCTTC	CATSQGALYGYTF
TRBV4-1	NA	NA	TRBJ2-2	TGCGCCAGCAGCCAAGTGGACGGGGAGCTGTTTTTT	CASSQVDGELFF
TRBV12-3/TRBV12-4	TRBD2	many	TRBJ2-7	TGTGCCAGCAGGTATAGCGGGAACCCCTCCTACGAGCAGTACTTC	CASRYSGNPSYEQYF
TRBV11-2	NA	many	TRBJ2-1	TGTGCCAGCACCCCGTCGCTTGAGCAGTTCTTC	CASTPSLEQFF
TRBV12-3/TRBV12-4	NA	many	TRBJ2-2	TGTGCCAGCAGAAGACTGGGGGGGAACACCGGGGAGCTGTTTTTT	CASRRLGGNTGELFF
TRBV11-1	NA	many	TRBJ2-1	TGTGCCAGCAGCTTTCCGACTAAGGGGGCCGGGGGCTACAATGAGCAGTTCTTC	CASSFPTKGAGGYNEQFF
TRBV9	NA	many	TRBJ1-2	TGTGCCAGCAGCGATACAGGTGCCTATGGCTACACCTTC	CASSDTGAYGYTF
TRBV7-8	NA	few	TRBJ2-5	TGTGCCAGCAGCTTAGGTTGGGGGTCTGGAAGAGGGACCCAGTACTTC	CASSLGWGSGRGTQYF
TRBV6-2/TRBV6-3	NA	NA	TRBJ2-7	TGTGCCAGCAGTCAGACTCGTCGAGAGGTCTACTACGAGCAGTACTTC	CASSQTRREVYYEQYF
TRBV3-1	TRBD2	many	TRBJ2-1	TGTGCCAGCAGGGTTAGCGGGGGGGGCAATGAGCAGTTCTTC	CASRVSGGGNEQFF
TRBV12-3/TRBV12-4	NA	many	TRBJ1-1	TGTGCCACACGAGGGATGATGAACACTGAAGCTTTCTTT	CATRGMMNTEAFF
TRBV7-9	NA	NA	TRBJ1-1	TGTGCCAGCAGCTTAGCGTTTGCTGAAGCTTTCTTT	CASSLAFAEAFF
TRBV7-2	NA	many	TRBJ2-1	TGTGCCAGCAGCTTACAACTTTCCATCTACAATGAGCAGTTCTTC	CASSLQLSIYNEQFF
TRBV20-1	NA	few	TRBJ1-2	TGCAGTGCTATAGGTCCCCGCTATGGCTACACCTTC	CSAIGPRYGYTF
TRBV27	TRBD1	many	TRBJ2-1	TGTGCCAGCAGTCCCCGGGACAGGGGTTGGAATGAGCAGTTCTTC	CASSPRDRGWNEQFF
TRBV11-2	TRBD1	NA	TRBJ2-7	TGTGCCAGCAGCTTGGTAAGGGCCAGGGGGCGCTACGAGCAGTACTTC	CASSLVRARGRYEQYF
TRBV14	TRBD1	few	TRBJ1-6	TGTGCCAGCAGCTGGGCGCAGGGGGGTAATTCACCCCTCCACTTT	CASSWAQGGNSPLHF
TRBV24-1	NA	many	TRBJ2-1	TGTGCCACCAGTGACACCGACAGCGGCTACAATGAGCAGTTCTTC	CATSDTDSGYNEQFF
TRBV11-1	NA	NA	TRBJ2-3	TGTGCCAGCAGCTTAGAGGGCCCCGATTCGGAGTATTTT	CASSLEGPDSEYF
TRBV5-6	NA	many	TRBJ1-5	TGTGCCAGCAGCTTCGGGCCGATAATATATAGCAATCAGCCCCAGCATTTT	CASSFGPIIYSNQPQHF
TRBV20-1	TRBD2	NA	TRBJ2-7	TGCAGTGCTAGAGGGAATAGCGGGTATCCCCGCGAGCAGTACTTC	CSARGNSGYPREQYF
TRBV19	TRBD1	few	TRBJ1-5	TGTGCCAGCTTAAGACAGGGCCCGGGCAATCAGCCCCAGCATTTT	CASLRQGPGNQPQHF
TRBV9	NA	NA	TRBJ2-1	TGTGCCAGCAGCGTAGCTGCGGGGCCCCATGAGCAGTTCTTC	CASSVAAGPHEQFF
TRBV7-2	TRBD1	NA	TRBJ2-1	TGTACCAGCAGCTTCGCGGGACAGGGATACAATGAGCAGTTCTTC	CTSSFAGQGYNEQFF
TRBV18	TRBD2	many	TRBJ2-1	TGTGCCAGCTCACCGGGGGGGGATTTCCACAATGAGCAGTTCTTC	CASSPGGDFHNEQFF
TRBV7-9	NA	many	TRBJ2-1	TGTGCCAGCAGCTCAGAGGGATTTGGGCCTAGCTCCTACAATGAGCAGTTCTTC	CASSSEGFGPSSYNEQFF
TRBV7-3	TRBD2	few	TRBJ2-5	TGTGCCAGCAGCTCCACGGGGGGAGCGGACCAAGAGACCCAGTACTTC	CASSSTGGADQETQYF
TRBV29-1	TRBD1	few	TRBJ1-1	TGCAGCGTTGAGGGGTCTGAGGGGGCCCTCAACACTGAAGCTTTCTTT	CSVEGSEGALNTEAFF
TRBV6-5	TRBD2	NA	TRBJ2-3	TGTGCCAGCAGTTCGAGGCGGGGGGCGGCAGATACGCAGTATTTT	CASSSRRGAADTQYF
TRBV10-3	NA	many	TRBJ2-7	TGTGCCATCGGACAGGCGGGGGAGCAGTACTTC	CAIGQAGEQYF
TRBV27	NA	many	TRBJ1-5	TGTGCCAGCGGCAGCAATCAGCCCCAGCATTTT	CASGSNQPQHF
TRBV12-3/TRBV12-4	NA	few	TRBJ2-1	TGTGCCAGCAGTTTACTAGCGATGAATGAGCAGTTCTTC	CASSLLAMNEQFF
TRBV29-1	NA	NA	TRBJ2-3	TGCAGCGTCCGTGCAGATACGCAGTATTTT	CSVRADTQYF
TRBV4-3	TRBD2	NA	TRBJ2-3	TGCGCCAGCAGCCATTTAGCGGGAGGCTCCGGCACAGATACGCAGTATTTT	CASSHLAGGSGTDTQYF
TRBV3-1	TRBD1	few	TRBJ1-2	TGTGCCAGCAGCCAAGACTTGTGGACAGGGGGCGGCTATGGCTACACCTTC	CASSQDLWTGGGYGYTF
TRBV3-1	TRBD2	many	TRBJ2-1	TGTGCCAGCAGCCAAGGGAAAGCGGGAACCTCCTACAATGAGCAGTTCTTC	CASSQGKAGTSYNEQFF
TRBV28	TRBD2	many	TRBJ2-1	TGTGCCAGCAGTATAGCGGGAAACATCAATGAGCAGTTCTTC	CASSIAGNINEQFF
TRBV14	NA	few	TRBJ2-1	TGTGCCAGCAGCCAAGGGGCGTCGAAGTTCTTC	CASSQGASKFF
TRBV28	NA	many	TRBJ1-2	TGTGCCAGCAGTCCAGGGCCGCGGGGCTACACCTTC	CASSPGPRGYTF
TRBV9	TRBD2	NA	TRBJ2-1	TGTGCCAGCAGCCCAACTAGCGGGTTCTACAATGAGCAGTTCTTC	CASSPTSGFYNEQFF
TRBV19	NA	few	TRBJ2-5	TGTGCCAATAGTATTGGGTCCAGGGGAGAGACCCAGTACTTC	CANSIGSRGETQYF
TRBV6-1	NA	many	TRBJ2-7	TGTGCCAGGAGAGTGGGTAGGCATTCTTACGAGCAGTACTTC	CARRVGRHSYEQYF
TRBV18	NA	few	TRBJ2-5	TGTGCCAGCTCACCGGGGAGCTACCAAGAGACCCAGTACTTC	CASSPGSYQETQYF
TRBV29-1	TRBD2	many	TRBJ2-7	TGCAGCGTTCCTAGCGGACCCTACGAGCAGTACTTC	CSVPSGPYEQYF
TRBV6-2/TRBV6-3	NA	NA	TRBJ2-1	TGTGCCAGCAGTGTCCTGGGGATCGGTAATGAGCAGTTCTTC	CASSVLGIGNEQFF
TRBV7-9	TRBD1	few	TRBJ2-7	TGTGCCAGCAGCCATAAGGACAGGGCTTACGAGCAGTACTTC	CASSHKDRAYEQYF
TRBV12-3/TRBV12-4	NA	many	TRBJ2-7	TGTGCCAGCAGTTTTCTTAACGAATACGAGCAGTACTTC	CASSFLNEYEQYF